A single TCR beta chain is shown here with its context. Per germline, CDR1 MNHEY and CDR2 SMNVEV (reference sequence). The CDR3 is 15 residues long. The V segment lost 0 bases and the J segment 12 bases; nucleotides outside the gene matches: 11. The treatment here: randomized to nivolumab then ipilimumab (arm A) or the reverse (arm B). Sorted cells were live CD3+CD8+, lacking CD19 and CD56, from PBMCs. This sample stems from a study of sequential checkpoint blockade in melanoma. As for the study in general: Randomization was 1:1 between first-line nivolumab→ipilimumab and ipilimumab→nivolumab. Both treatment sequences were followed by maintenance nivolumab.

Here immunoSEQ multiplex PCR was the method, and the copy in TCRdb shows in-frame clones only, minus some. The data hold roughly 5,100 clones, with more than 75% observed a single time. The material sequenced was CD8+ T cells sorted from blood (inferred from file names), taken from a patient given nivolumab and ipilimumab in sequence. The receptor was derived from a human donor with melanoma. The rearrangement joins TRBV27 to TRBJ2-3; the match to TRBD1 covers 8 bases. In DNA form, the CDR3 reads TGTGCCAGCAGTTTATCAATAGATTGGACAGGGTATCAGTATTTT. Protein: CASSLSIDWTGYQYF.